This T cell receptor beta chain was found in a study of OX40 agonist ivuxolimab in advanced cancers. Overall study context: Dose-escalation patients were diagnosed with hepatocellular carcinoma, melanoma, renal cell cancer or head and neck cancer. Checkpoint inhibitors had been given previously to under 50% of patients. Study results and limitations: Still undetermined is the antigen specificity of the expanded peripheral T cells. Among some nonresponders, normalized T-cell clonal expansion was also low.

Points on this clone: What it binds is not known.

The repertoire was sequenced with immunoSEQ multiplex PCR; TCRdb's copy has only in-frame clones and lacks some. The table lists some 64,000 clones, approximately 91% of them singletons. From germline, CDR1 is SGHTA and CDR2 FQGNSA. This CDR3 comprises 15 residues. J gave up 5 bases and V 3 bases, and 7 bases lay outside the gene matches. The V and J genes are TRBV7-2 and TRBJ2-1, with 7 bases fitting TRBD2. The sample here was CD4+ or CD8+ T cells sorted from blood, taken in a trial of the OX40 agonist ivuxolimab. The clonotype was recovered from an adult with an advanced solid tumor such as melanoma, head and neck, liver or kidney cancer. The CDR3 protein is CASSFSGGWNNEQFF. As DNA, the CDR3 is TGTGCCAGCAGCTTTTCGGGAGGATGGAACAATGAGCAGTTCTTC.